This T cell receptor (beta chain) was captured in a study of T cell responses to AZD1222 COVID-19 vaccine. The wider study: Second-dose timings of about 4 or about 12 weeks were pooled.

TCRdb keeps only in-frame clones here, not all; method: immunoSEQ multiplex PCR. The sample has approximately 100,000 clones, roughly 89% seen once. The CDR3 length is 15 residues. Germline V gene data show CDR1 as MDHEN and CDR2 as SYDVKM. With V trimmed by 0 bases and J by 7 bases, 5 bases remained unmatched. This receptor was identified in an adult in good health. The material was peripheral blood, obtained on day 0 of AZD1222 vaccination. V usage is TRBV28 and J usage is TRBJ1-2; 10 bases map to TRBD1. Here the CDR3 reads CASSLWGTGARGYTF. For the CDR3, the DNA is TGTGCCAGCAGTTTATGGGGGACAGGGGCGCGTGGCTACACCTTC.